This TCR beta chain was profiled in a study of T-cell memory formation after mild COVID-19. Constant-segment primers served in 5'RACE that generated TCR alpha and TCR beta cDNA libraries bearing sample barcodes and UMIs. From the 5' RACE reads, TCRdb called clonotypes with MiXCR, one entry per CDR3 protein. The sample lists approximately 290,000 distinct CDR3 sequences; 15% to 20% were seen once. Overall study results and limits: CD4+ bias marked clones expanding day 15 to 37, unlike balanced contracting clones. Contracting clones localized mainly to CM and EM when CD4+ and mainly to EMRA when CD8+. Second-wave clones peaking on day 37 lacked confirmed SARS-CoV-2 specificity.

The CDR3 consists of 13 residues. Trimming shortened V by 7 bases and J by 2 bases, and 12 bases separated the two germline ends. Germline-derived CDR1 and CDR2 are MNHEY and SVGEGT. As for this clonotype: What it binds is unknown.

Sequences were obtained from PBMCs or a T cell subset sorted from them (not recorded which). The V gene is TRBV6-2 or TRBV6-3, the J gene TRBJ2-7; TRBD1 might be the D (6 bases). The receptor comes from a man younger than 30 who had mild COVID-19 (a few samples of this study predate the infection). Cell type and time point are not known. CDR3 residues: CASNGDTAYEQYV. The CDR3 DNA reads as TGTGCCAGCAACGGGGACACTGCCTACGAGCAGTACGTC.